This is a list of T cell receptor beta chains from one sample in a study of blood T cell repertoires in COVID-19. TCRdb's table, derived via immunoSEQ multiplex PCR, lists solely in-frame clones and lacks some. The top ten hold 20% to 30% of the sample, which has some 120,000 clones, about 80% seen once. The sequencing sample was made of peripheral blood. All receptors come from a human donor in a cohort sampled during active COVID-19. Each CDR3 is given with its conserved first and last residue. A D gene is named only where the DNA matches it firmly. Clone size is not always given. Where it is, it says once, few, many or a class for expanded clones.

v_gene	d_gene	j_gene	abundance	CDR3aa	CDR3nt
TRBV5-1	.	TRBJ2-5	.	CASSLVPGGLQETQYF	TGCGCCAGCAGCTTGGTGCCAGGAGGGCTCCAAGAGACCCAGTACTTC
TRBV19	.	TRBJ1-2	few	CASSIGPGRGYTF	TGTGCCAGTAGTATAGGTCCAGGGCGCGGCTACACCTTC
TRBV5-1	TRBD1	TRBJ2-5	.	CASSSPGQQETQYF	TGCGCCAGCAGCTCACCGGGACAGCAAGAGACCCAGTACTTC
TRBV7-2	.	TRBJ1-1	.	CASSSDSFTEAFF	TGTGCCAGCAGCTCGGACAGCTTCACTGAAGCTTTCTTT
TRBV9	TRBD1	TRBJ1-6	.	CASSVEGASSPLHF	TGTGCCAGCAGCGTAGAGGGGGCCAGTTCACCCCTCCACTTT
TRBV2	.	TRBJ1-2	.	CASSDGQGYGYTF	TGTGCCAGCAGTGATGGGCAGGGGTATGGCTACACCTTC
TRBV30	.	TRBJ2-7	once	CAWSSGLYYEQYF	TGTGCCTGGAGTTCAGGACTCTACTACGAGCAGTACTTC
TRBV6-1	.	TRBJ1-2	.	CASSDRGSRGFGYTF	TGTGCCAGCAGTGATAGGGGGAGCAGGGGTTTCGGCTACACCTTC
TRBV7-2	TRBD1	TRBJ2-2	.	CASSLTAGGTGELFF	TGTGCCAGCAGCTTAACGGCAGGGGGCACCGGGGAGCTGTTTTTT
TRBV4-2	.	TRBJ2-3	.	CASSQDPVGLGGTDTQYF	TGTGCCAGCAGCCAAGACCCTGTGGGGTTGGGGGGAACAGATACGCAGTATTTT
TRBV5-1	TRBD1	TRBJ1-6	.	CASSLTGQENSPLHF	TGCGCCAGCAGCTTGACGGGACAGGAGAATTCACCCCTCCACTTT